The clone carrying this T cell receptor beta chain was detected many times. Its antigen remains unidentified. The sample comes from a study of T cells after yellow fever vaccination. Study-wide findings and caveats: Subsequent to the booster, the majority of primary-vaccination clones reappeared (roughly 97% CD4, 80% to 90% CD8).

The V and J ends lost 7 bases and 0 bases, in that order; junction bases with no gene match: 4. Germline CDR1 SEHNR, CDR2 FQNEAQ (reference sequence). The CDR3 loop spans 15 amino acids. TCRdb reprocessed the 5' RACE reads via MiXCR and lists one record per CDR3 protein. The table lists about 260,000 distinct CDR3 sequences, 3.6% of them singletons. This receptor was identified in a man younger than 35 who received the YFV17D yellow fever vaccine. The source material was PBMCs, sampled 15 days after the yellow fever booster vaccination. The rearrangement uses TRBV7-9 and TRBJ2-1, with 9 bases aligning to TRBD2. DNA of the CDR3: TGTGCCAGCACTCTTAGCGGGAGCTCCTACAATGAGCAGTTCTTC. It is translated as CASTLSGSSYNEQFF.